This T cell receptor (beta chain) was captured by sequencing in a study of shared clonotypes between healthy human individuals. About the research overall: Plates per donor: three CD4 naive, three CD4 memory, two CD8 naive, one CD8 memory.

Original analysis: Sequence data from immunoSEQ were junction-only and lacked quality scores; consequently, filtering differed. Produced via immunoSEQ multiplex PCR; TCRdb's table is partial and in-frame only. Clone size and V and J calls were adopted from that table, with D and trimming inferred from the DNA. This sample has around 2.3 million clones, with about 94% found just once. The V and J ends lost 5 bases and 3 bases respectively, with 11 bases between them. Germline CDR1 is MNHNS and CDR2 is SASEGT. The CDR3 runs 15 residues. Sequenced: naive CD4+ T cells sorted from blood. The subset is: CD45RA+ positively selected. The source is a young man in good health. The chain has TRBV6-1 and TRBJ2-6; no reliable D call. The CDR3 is CASSIRGFGANVLTF. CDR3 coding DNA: TGTGCCAGCAGTATACGTGGGTTTGGGGCCAACGTCCTGACTTTC.